The 14 T cell receptor beta chains listed next were all sequenced from one sample in a study of Graves' ophthalmopathy and Graves' hyperthyroidism. TCR beta CDR3 amplification used RNA transcripts. Investigators did first-round RT-PCR with HTBI primers, then second-round multiplex PCR. One entry per CDR3 protein results from TCRdb running MiXCR on the multiplex PCR reads. Seen here are about 740,000 distinct CDR3 sequences, about 44% observed once, and the top ten hold approximately 43%. Sequenced: peripheral blood. The receptor source for this set is an adult man with Graves' ophthalmopathy.

This clonotype was seen at least ten times. The chain links TRBV6-6 to TRBJ1-1; TRBD1 is a possible D gene (6 bases). Trimming left V 2 bases short and J 1 base short, with 8 bases between. Germline V CDR1 and CDR2: MNHNY, SVGAGI (reference sequence). This CDR3 comprises 14 residues. CDR3 DNA sequence: TGTGCCAGCAGTTACAAGGGGGGGAACACTGAAGCTTTCTTT. As protein: CASSYKGGNTEAFF.

The chain carries TRBV10-3 and TRBJ1-1; D is possibly TRBD1 (5 bases). CDR1 and CDR2 (germline): ENHRY, SYGVKD. Trimming took off 5 bases at V and 0 bases at J, with 16 bases between the two ends. This CDR3 region has 16 residues. The CDR3 loop reads CAISSYGGGMNTEAFF. The CDR3 DNA follows: TGTGCCATCAGTTCGTACGGCGGGGGGATGAACACTGAAGCTTTCTTT.

This rearrangement joins TRBV6-5 to TRBJ1-5; D not certain. CDR1 is MNHEY and CDR2 is SVGAGI in the germline V gene. The CDR3 is 14 residues long. Trimming shortened V by 5 bases and J by 4 bases, and 12 bases separated the two germline ends. The DNA for the CDR3 is TGTGCCAGCAGTCGTACTGATCCGAATCAGCCCCAGCATTTT. It specifies CASSRTDPNQPQHF.

The DNA of the CDR3 is TGTGCCACCCTCACGGGAGAGACCCAGTACTTC. Translated: CATLTGETQYF. The V call is TRBV7-2, the J call TRBJ2-5; D call uncertain. Trimming stripped 10 bases from V and 4 bases from J, with 10 bases between. Germline assignment: CDR1 SGHTA and CDR2 FQGNSA. The CDR3 sequence is 11 residues long.

The chain has TRBV25-1 and TRBJ2-2; 11 bases agree with TRBD2. Germline CDR1 reads MGHDK; CDR2 reads SYGVNS. Trimming cost V 6 bases and J 6 bases; bases outside gene matches: 3. The CDR3 consists of 14 residues. This CDR3 is CASRLAGEPGELFF. The CDR3 nucleotides are TGTGCCAGCAGACTAGCGGGAGAACCCGGGGAGCTGTTTTTT.

This clonotype was detected ten times or more. This chain links TRBV7-9 with TRBJ2-7; 11 bases are a match to TRBD1. CDR1 and CDR2 (germline): SEHNR, FQNEAQ (reference sequence). This CDR3 has 14 amino acids. Losses at the gene ends were 3 bases for V and 2 bases for J; bases not matched to a gene: 0. This chain's CDR3 is CASSLGQGAYEQYF. DNA of the CDR3: TGTGCCAGCAGCTTGGGACAGGGGGCCTACGAGCAGTACTTC.

The chain employs TRBV20-1 and TRBJ2-7, with D maybe TRBD1 (6 bases). Germline assignment: CDR1 DFQATT and CDR2 SNEGSKA (reference sequence). This CDR3 comprises 11 residues. V shed 8 bases and J shed 3 bases, with 11 bases lying between them. Written as DNA, the CDR3 is TGCAGTCCTAAGACAGGCTACGAGCAGTACTTC. It yields the protein CSPKTGYEQYF.

As concerns this clonotype: This may be a read error, as it is one base from a much larger clone. V and J are TRBV9 and TRBJ1-2; D is undetermined. Looked up from germline, CDR1 is SGDLS and CDR2 is YYNGEE. This CDR3 is 13 amino acids long. CDR3 region: CAGSTRVDDGYTF. The CDR3 nucleotides read TGTGCCGGCAGCACAAGGGTGGACGATGGCTACACCTTC.

V gene TRBV2 combines with J gene TRBJ2-7, with D maybe TRBD1 (5 bases). Trimming removed 6 bases from V and 0 bases from J, with 15 bases in between. Germline values: CDR1 SNHLY, CDR2 FYNNEI. The CDR3 runs to 15 residues. The CDR3 here is CASSLQVFNSYEQYF. CDR3 nucleotides: TGTGCCAGCAGCCTACAGGTATTTAACTCCTACGAGCAGTACTTC.

This clonotype was seen more than once but under ten times. The chain carries TRBV6-6 and TRBJ2-5, with D unresolved. The ends were cut back, 2 bases at V and 2 bases at J, with 21 bases in the middle. The CDR3 totals 18 residues. CDR1 is MNHNY, CDR2 SVGAGI, per germline (reference sequence). CDR3 sequence reads: CASSYNGVVGPQQETQYF. CDR3 in DNA: TGTGCCAGCAGTTACAATGGGGTGGTAGGACCTCAACAAGAGACCCAGTACTTC.

This clonotype has a count of ten or more. The chain is built from TRBV7-2 and TRBJ2-5; tentative D call: TRBD1 (5 bases). V lost 1 base, J lost 5 bases, and 8 bases lay in between. This CDR3 is 13 amino acids long. Germline V lookup: CDR1 SGHTA, CDR2 FQGNSA. The chain's CDR3 is CASSLEGYETQYF. For the CDR3, the DNA is TGTGCCAGCAGCTTAGAGGGGTATGAGACCCAGTACTTC.

The chain recombines TRBV6-2 or TRBV6-3 with TRBJ1-6, with D hard to call. The CDR3 is 14 residues long. The V end was cut by 1 base, the J end by 7 bases, with 8 bases between. Germline CDR1 reads MNHEY; CDR2 reads SVGEGT. Written as DNA, the CDR3 is TGTGCCAGCAGTTACTTTCCCGTAAATTCACCCCTCCACTTT. Amino acid sequence: CASSYFPVNSPLHF.

The genes are TRBV12-3 or TRBV12-4 and TRBJ1-1; D not resolved. The CDR3 covers 15 residues. V gave up 9 bases and J gave up 1 base, with 18 bases separating them. Here the CDR3 reads CASGEDPSRNTEAFF. CDR3 nucleotide sequence: TGTGCCAGTGGAGAGGACCCCTCCAGGAACACTGAAGCTTTCTTT.

The count of this clonotype is one. The chain employs TRBV10-3 and TRBJ2-7; 7 bases agree with TRBD1. Germline CDR1 reads ENHRY; CDR2 reads SYGVKD. The CDR3 contains 15 residues. J gave up 3 bases and V 0 bases, and 5 bases lay outside the gene matches. The CDR3 region has the DNA TGTGCCATCAGTGAGTCGAGGGACAGCTTCTACGAGCAGTACTTC. It specifies CAISESRDSFYEQYF.